What follows are 16 T cell receptor beta chains derived from one specimen sequenced in a study of T cell responses to AZD1222 COVID-19 vaccine (dated by TCRdb to the early 2020s). The time point label on this specimen signifies: baseline before first vaccination. Libraries were constructed by the immunoSEQ multiplex PCR assay. Held by TCRdb, this immuneACCESS table contains in-frame sequences only and omits some clones. Under half of the omission traces to an unresolved V gene where checked; the cause of the rest is unknown. The sample data list 150,000 to 200,000 clones, and around 90% of these were observed just once. 2.6% of the sample comes from the top ten. This specimen consisted of peripheral blood, obtained on day 0 of AZD1222 vaccination. These receptors all stem from an adult in good health.

The genes are TRBV5-4 and TRBJ2-2, with 8 bases aligning to TRBD2. This CDR3 region has 15 residues. CDR1 is SGHNT, CDR2 YYREEE, per germline (reference sequence). Trimming took 2 bases from V and 7 from J; bases not matched to a gene: 7. Written as DNA, the CDR3 is TGTGCCAGCAGCTTTGGAGCGGGAGAGGGCGGGGAGCTGTTTTTT. The encoded protein is CASSFGAGEGGELFF.

The V call is TRBV30, the J call TRBJ1-2; unclear D gene. The length of the CDR3 is 11 residues. CDR1 GTSNPN and CDR2 SVGIG come from the germline V gene (reference sequence). V dropped 7 bases and J dropped 8 bases, with 14 bases sitting between them. As DNA, the CDR3 is TGTGCCTACCAGGAAAGGGAAGGCTACACCTTC. This translates into CAYQEREGYTF.

This chain links TRBV4-2 with TRBJ2-7; 13 bases fit TRBD2. The CDR3 has 19 residues. Germline CDR1 and CDR2: LGHNA and YNFKEQ. The V and J ends lost 0 bases and 2 bases, in that order; junction bases with no gene match: 10. The CDR3 loop is CASSQELSRGLAGAYEQYF. The CDR3 nucleotides are TGTGCCAGCAGCCAAGAACTGTCCCGTGGACTAGCGGGAGCCTACGAGCAGTACTTC.

This chain links TRBV5-1 with TRBJ2-3, with 7 bases lining up with TRBD2. Trimming at V came to 3 bases and at J to 0 bases, leaving 4 bases not matched to a gene. Germline loops: CDR1 SGHRS, CDR2 YFSETQ. The CDR3 consists of 15 residues. This chain's CDR3 is CASSSSGASTDTQYF. CDR3 bases: TGCGCCAGCAGCTCTAGCGGAGCTAGCACAGATACGCAGTATTTT.

The chain is built from TRBV5-4 and TRBJ2-6, with TRBD2 matching over 11 bases. The CDR3 contains 17 residues. V was pared by 0 bases and J by 2 bases, with 1 base of the junction left unmatched. Germline CDR1 is SGHNT and CDR2 is YYREEE (reference sequence). CDR3 in amino acids: CASSLGSGRAGANVLTF. In DNA form, the CDR3 reads TGTGCCAGCAGCTTGGGTAGCGGGAGGGCTGGGGCCAACGTCCTGACTTTC.

The chain has TRBV20-1 and TRBJ2-3; perhaps TRBD2 as D (6 bases). This CDR3 is 17 amino acids long. Germline V gene lookup returns CDR1 DFQATT and CDR2 SNEGSKA (reference sequence). V lost 3 bases, J lost 0 bases, and 19 bases lay in between. The CDR3: CSASPPAGSGSTDTQYF. CDR3 DNA sequence: TGCAGTGCTAGTCCCCCCGCCGGGAGCGGTAGCACAGATACGCAGTATTTT.

The J gene is TRBJ1-6, the V gene TRBV27, with a weak D call TRBD1 (6 bases). With 3 bases removed from V and 7 bases from J, the gap between germline ends came to 10 bases. Germline values: CDR1 MNHEY, CDR2 SMNVEV (reference sequence). The CDR3 consists of 14 residues. The CDR3: CASSFQGPNSPLHF. In DNA form, the CDR3 reads TGTGCCAGCAGTTTTCAGGGGCCCAATTCACCCCTCCACTTT.

The chain joins TRBV30 to TRBJ1-1, with D uncertain. The germline V and J ends were trimmed by 3 bases and 7 bases, with 6 bases remaining between them. This CDR3 has 10 residues. Germline CDR1 GTSNPN, CDR2 SVGIG (reference sequence). In DNA, the CDR3 is TGTGCCTGGAGGACGGTTGAAGCTTTCTTT. The encoded protein is CAWRTVEAFF.

The chain combines TRBV7-9 with TRBJ1-2, with 11 positions matching TRBD1. Germline-derived CDR1 and CDR2 are SEHNR and FQNEAQ (reference sequence). The CDR3 sequence is 15 residues long. The V segment lost 5 bases and the J segment 2 bases; nucleotides outside the gene matches: 4. The CDR3 spells CASSPWDRGNYGYTF. The CDR3 DNA sequence: TGTGCCAGCAGCCCCTGGGACAGGGGGAACTATGGCTACACCTTC.

The rearrangement uses TRBV27 and TRBJ2-7; D is ambiguous. The CDR3 contains 13 residues. V dropped 6 bases and J dropped 0 bases, with 9 bases sitting between them. Germline V lookup: CDR1 MNHEY, CDR2 SMNVEV (reference sequence). CDR3 in amino acids: CASRSVSSYEQYF. The CDR3 coding sequence is TGTGCCAGCAGATCAGTGAGCTCCTACGAGCAGTACTTC.

This chain connects TRBV3-1 (or the pseudogene TRBV3-2) to TRBJ2-7, with D perhaps TRBD2 (5 bases). The CDR3 contains 15 residues. From germline, CDR1 is LGHDT and CDR2 YNNKEL (reference sequence). V lost 5 bases, J lost 4 bases, and 18 bases lay in between. The CDR3 sequence: CASSAGVGGGYEQYF. In DNA form, the CDR3 reads TGTGCCAGCAGCGCCGGTGTAGGCGGAGGTTACGAGCAGTACTTC.

This chain links TRBV4-2 with TRBJ2-2; TRBD1 aligns across 8 bases. V shed 4 bases, J shed 2 bases, and the junction held 3 bases outside the gene matches. From germline, CDR1 is LGHNA and CDR2 YNFKEQ. This CDR3 contains 15 residues. This CDR3 is CASSPGQGNTGELFF. In nucleotides, the CDR3 is TGTGCCAGCAGCCCAGGACAGGGTAACACCGGGGAGCTGTTTTTT.

The V gene is TRBV27, the J gene TRBJ1-6, with unresolved D. Germline CDR1 and CDR2: MNHEY and SMNVEV (reference sequence). V lost 2 bases to trimming and J lost 9 bases, with 8 bases between them. The length of the CDR3 is 13 residues. CDR3: CASSLSQTSPLHF. DNA of the CDR3: TGTGCCAGCAGTTTAAGCCAGACTTCACCCCTCCACTTT.

Here the CDR3 DNA reads TGTGCCAGCAGTTACGGACAGGGAAATACTGAAGCTTTCTTT. Protein: CASSYGQGNTEAFF. The chain couples TRBV6-5 to TRBJ1-1; 8 nucleotides match TRBD1. Germline CDR1 MNHEY, CDR2 SVGAGI. CDR3 length: 14 residues. The ends lost 2 bases at V and 5 bases at J; junction bases unmatched: 4.

V and J are TRBV7-9 and TRBJ1-1; D remains unclear. Germline CDR1 is SEHNR and CDR2 is FQNEAQ (reference sequence). Between the trimmed V and J ends, which lost 1 base and 1 base, there was a span of 7 bases. The CDR3 is 14 amino acids. In nucleotides, the CDR3 is TGTGCCAGCAGCTTAGGGGCAGGGAACACTGAAGCTTTCTTT. Translating it yields CASSLGAGNTEAFF.

The chain recombines TRBV6-5 with TRBJ2-1; possibly TRBD1 or TRBD2 for D (6 bases each). The CDR3 loop spans 14 amino acids. The germline gives CDR1 MNHEY, CDR2 SVGAGI. V was pared by 7 bases and J by 5 bases, with 15 bases between. Here the CDR3 reads CASTGGGAHNEQFF. CDR3 coding DNA: TGTGCCAGCACCGGGGGCGGGGCCCACAATGAGCAGTTCTTC.